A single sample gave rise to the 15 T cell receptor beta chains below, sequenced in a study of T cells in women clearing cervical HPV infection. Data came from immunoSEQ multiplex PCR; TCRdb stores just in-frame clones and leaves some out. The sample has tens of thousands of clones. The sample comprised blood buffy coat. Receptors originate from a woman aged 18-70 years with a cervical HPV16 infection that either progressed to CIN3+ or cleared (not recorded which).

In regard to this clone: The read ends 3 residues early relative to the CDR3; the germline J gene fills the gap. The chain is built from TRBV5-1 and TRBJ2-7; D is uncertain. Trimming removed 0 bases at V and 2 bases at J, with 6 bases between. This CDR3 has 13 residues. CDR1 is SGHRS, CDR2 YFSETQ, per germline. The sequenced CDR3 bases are TGCGCCAGCAGCTTGGAGGTAACCTACGAG. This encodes CASSLEVTYE. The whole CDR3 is CASSLEVTYEQYF.

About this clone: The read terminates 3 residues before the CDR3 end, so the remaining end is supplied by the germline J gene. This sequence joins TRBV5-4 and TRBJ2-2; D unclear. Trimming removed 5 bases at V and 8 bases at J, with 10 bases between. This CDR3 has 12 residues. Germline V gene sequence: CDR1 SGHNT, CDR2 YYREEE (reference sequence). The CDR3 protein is CASSPLNGELFF. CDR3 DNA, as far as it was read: TGTGCCAGCAGTCCCCTAAATGGGGAG.

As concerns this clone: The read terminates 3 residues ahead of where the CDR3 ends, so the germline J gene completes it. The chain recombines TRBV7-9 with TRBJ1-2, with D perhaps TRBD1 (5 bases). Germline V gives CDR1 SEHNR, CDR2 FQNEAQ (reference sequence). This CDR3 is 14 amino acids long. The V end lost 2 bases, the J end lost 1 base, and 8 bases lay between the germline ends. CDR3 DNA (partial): TGTGCCAGCAGCTTAAGAGGGGATAACTATGGC. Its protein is CASSLRGDNYG. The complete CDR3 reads CASSLRGDNYGYTF.

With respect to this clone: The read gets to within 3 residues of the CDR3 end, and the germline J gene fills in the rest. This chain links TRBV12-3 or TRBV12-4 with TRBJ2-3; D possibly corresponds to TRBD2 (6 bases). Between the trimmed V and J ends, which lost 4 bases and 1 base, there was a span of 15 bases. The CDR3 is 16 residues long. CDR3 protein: CASSSRGIPGTDTQYF. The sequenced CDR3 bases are TGTGCCAGCAGTTCCCGCGGGATCCCCGGCACAGATACG.

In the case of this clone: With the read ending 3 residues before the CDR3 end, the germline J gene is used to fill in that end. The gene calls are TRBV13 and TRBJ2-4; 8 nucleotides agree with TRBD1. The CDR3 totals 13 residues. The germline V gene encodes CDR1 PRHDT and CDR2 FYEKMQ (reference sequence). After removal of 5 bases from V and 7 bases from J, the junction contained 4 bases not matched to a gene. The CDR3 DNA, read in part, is TGTGCCAGCAGCCCTGGACAGGGCAACATT. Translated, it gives CASSPGQGNI. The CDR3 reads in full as CASSPGQGNIQYF.

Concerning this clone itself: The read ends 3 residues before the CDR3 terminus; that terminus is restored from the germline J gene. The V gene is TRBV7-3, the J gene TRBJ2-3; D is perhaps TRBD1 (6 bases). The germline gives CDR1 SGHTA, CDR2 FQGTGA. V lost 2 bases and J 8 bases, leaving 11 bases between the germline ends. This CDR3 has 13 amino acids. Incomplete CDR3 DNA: TGTGCCAGCAGCTTAGATCAAGGGGGTACG. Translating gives CASSLDQGGT. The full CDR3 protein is CASSLDQGGTQYF.

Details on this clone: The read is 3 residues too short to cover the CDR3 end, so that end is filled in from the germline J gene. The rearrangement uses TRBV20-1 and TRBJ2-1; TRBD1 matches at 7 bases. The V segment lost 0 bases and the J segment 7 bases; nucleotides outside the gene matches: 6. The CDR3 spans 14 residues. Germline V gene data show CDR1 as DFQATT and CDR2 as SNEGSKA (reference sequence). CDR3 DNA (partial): TGCAGTGCTAGAGATAACAGGGGTAGAAATGAG. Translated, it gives CSARDNRGRNE. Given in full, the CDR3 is CSARDNRGRNEQFF.

The CDR3 region is CASSLQQGSPLFF. CDR3 DNA (partial): TGCGCCAGCAGCCTACAACAGGGCTCACCA. The V call is TRBV5-1, the J call TRBJ1-4, with D perhaps matching TRBD1 (6 bases). The read ends 3 residues early relative to the CDR3; the germline J gene fills the gap. The length of the CDR3 is 13 residues. Germline CDR1 reads SGHRS; CDR2 reads YFSETQ.

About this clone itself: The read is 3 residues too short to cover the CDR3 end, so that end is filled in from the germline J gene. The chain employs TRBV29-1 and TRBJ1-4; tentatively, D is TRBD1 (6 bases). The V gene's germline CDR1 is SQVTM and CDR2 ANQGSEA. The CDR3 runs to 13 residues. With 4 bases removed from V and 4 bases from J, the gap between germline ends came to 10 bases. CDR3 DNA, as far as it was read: TGCAGCGTTGCGGGGGGGCATAATGAAAAA. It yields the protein CSVAGGHNEK. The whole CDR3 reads CSVAGGHNEKLFF.

CDR3: CAWKGSSGRRVDGETQYF. The covered CDR3 bases are TGTGCCTGGAAGGGGTCTAGCGGGAGAAGGGTGGATGGAGAGACG. V and J are TRBV30 and TRBJ2-3, with TRBD2 identical over 10 bases. The missing CDR3 end, 3 residues past where the read stops, is filled in from the germline J gene. The V gene's germline CDR1 is GTSNPN and CDR2 SVGIG (reference sequence). The CDR3 length is 18 residues.

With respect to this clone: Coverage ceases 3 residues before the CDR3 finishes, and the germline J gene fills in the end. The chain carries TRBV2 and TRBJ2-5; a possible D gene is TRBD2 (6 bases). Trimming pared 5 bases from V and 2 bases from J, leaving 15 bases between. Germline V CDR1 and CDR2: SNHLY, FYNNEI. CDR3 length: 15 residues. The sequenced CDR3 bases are TGTGCCAGCAGTCCGCAGGGAGGTTGGCAAGAGACC. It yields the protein CASSPQGGWQET. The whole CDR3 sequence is CASSPQGGWQETQYF.

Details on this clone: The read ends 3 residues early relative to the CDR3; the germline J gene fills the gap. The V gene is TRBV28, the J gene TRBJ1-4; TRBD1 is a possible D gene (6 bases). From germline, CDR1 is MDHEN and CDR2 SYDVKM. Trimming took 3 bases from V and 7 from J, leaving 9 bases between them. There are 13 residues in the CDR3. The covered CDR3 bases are TGTGCCAGCAGTTTTGAGGGGGTTGAAAAA. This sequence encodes CASSFEGVEK. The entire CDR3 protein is CASSFEGVEKLFF.

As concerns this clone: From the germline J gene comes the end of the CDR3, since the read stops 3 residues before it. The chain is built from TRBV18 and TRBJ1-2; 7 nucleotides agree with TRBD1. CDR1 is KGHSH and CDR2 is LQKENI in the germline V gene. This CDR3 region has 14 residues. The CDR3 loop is CASSRTGDSYDYTF. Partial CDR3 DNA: TGTGCCAGCTCCCGGACAGGTGACTCCTACGAC.

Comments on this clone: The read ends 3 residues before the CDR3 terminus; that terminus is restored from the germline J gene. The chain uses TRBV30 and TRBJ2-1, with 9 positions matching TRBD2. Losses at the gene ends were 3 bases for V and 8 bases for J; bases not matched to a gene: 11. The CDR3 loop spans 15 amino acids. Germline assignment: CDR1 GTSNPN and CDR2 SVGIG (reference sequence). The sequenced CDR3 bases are TGTGCCTGGAGAGTTGGCGGGAGGGGGATGGATGAG. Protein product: CAWRVGGRGMDE. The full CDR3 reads CAWRVGGRGMDEQFF.

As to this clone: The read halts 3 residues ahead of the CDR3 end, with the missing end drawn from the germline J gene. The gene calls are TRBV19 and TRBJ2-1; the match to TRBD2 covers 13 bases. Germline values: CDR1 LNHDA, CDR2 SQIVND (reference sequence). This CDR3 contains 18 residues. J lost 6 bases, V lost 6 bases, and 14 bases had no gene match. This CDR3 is CASSERTSGRAIGNEQFF. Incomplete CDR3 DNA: TGTGCCAGTAGCGAACGAACTAGCGGGAGGGCTATTGGCAATGAG.